This T cell receptor (beta chain) appears in the sequencing data of a study of blood T cell repertoires in COVID-19. Overall study: Samples representing acute and convalescent COVID-19 were sourced from the United States, Italy and Spain. T cells, B-cell-depleted T cells, or PBMCs provided the cDNA or gDNA that served as material.

Germline CDR1 reads LNHDA; CDR2 reads SQIVND (reference sequence). The trim removed 1 base at V and 6 bases at J, leaving 2 bases unmatched. The CDR3 contains 14 residues. Original data processing: It was from reference gene primer amplification that nucleated cell counts were estimated. TCRdb's copy holds only in-frame clones and misses some; the assay was immunoSEQ multiplex PCR. Clonal size and the V and J genes are those of that table, whereas D and trimming came from the DNA. The data contain under 80,000 clones, approximately 86% of them singletons. The clonotype comes from a man aged 70-80 years with acute or convalescent COVID-19. The chain has TRBV19 and TRBJ1-5; 8 bases align to TRBD1. Sequencing input: peripheral blood. CDR3 residues: CASSIGQGIQPQHF. The CDR3 DNA sequence: TGTGCCAGTAGTATAGGACAGGGGATTCAGCCCCAGCATTTT.